One TCR beta chain is described in this entry. Antigen unknown. This sample's RNA came from whole unsorted tissue. The normal lung tissue was taken more than 3 cm from the tumor edge. This entry comes from a study of tumor and adjacent non-tumor tissue in lung cancer. Turning to the study itself: On average, productive TCRbeta reads reached about 4.17 million per sample. Overall study results and limits: Top 100 clones took a larger repertoire share in normal lung. Compared with tumor, normal lung showed significantly lower TCR diversity. Higher tumor TCR diversity was associated with shorter survival.

TCRbeta libraries were built with three rounds of nested PCR, modified from ARM-PCR. TCRdb ran MiXCR on the multiplex PCR reads and lists one entry per CDR3 protein. This table holds tens of thousands of distinct CDR3 sequences, 76% found once. Germline CDR1 and CDR2: GTSNPN and SVGIG (reference sequence). Trimming removed 7 bases at V and 11 bases at J, with 35 bases between. The CDR3 contains 17 residues. Specimen: distant non-tumor lung tissue. The rearrangement joins TRBV30 to TRBJ2-5, with D maybe TRBD2 (6 bases). This clonotype was sampled from a man aged 70-80 years with non-small cell lung cancer. CDR3 sequence (DNA): TGTGCCTCACCACTTTCCCCGGGGGACTCAAGGGAGGAGAATCAGTACTTC. Amino acid sequence: CASPLSPGDSREENQYF.